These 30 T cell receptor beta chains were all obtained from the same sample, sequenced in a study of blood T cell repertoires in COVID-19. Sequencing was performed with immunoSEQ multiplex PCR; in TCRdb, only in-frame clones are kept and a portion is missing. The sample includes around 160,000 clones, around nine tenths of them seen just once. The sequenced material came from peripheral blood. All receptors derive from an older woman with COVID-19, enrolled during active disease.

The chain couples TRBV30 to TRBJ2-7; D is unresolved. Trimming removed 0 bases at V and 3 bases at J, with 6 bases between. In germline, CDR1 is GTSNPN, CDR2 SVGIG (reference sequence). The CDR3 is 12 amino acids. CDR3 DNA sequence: TGTGCCTGGAGTGTCAGCGTCTACGAGCAGTACTTC. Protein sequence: CAWSVSVYEQYF.

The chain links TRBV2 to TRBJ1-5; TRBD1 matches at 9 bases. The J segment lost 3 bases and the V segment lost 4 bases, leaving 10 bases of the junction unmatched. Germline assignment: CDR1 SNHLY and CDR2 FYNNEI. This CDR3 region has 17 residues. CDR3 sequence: CASSALLGQGNNQPQHF. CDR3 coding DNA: TGTGCCAGCAGTGCCCTCCTCGGACAGGGGAACAATCAGCCCCAGCATTTT. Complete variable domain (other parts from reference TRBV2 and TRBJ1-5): EPEVTQTPSHQVTQMGQEVILRCVPISNHLYFYWYRQILGQKVEFLVSFYNNEISEKSEIFDDQFSVERPDGSNFTLKIRSTKLEDSAMYFCASSALLGQGNNQPQHFGDGTRLSIL.

The CDR3 nucleotides are TGCGCCAGCAGCTTGAGGTGGGCTGCCGCAGAGACCCAGTACTTC. It is translated as CASSLRWAAAETQYF. The V gene is TRBV5-1, the J gene TRBJ2-5; D is undetermined. The CDR3 contains 15 residues. The V gene lost 1 base and the J gene lost 4 bases, with 14 bases spanning the gap. CDR1 is SGHRS, CDR2 YFSETQ, per germline.

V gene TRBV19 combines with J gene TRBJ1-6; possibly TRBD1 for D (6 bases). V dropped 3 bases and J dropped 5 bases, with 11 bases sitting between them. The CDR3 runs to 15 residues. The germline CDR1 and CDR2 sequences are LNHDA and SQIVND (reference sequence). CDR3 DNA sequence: TGTGCCAGTAGTATCCAGGGGAGGGATAATTCACCCCTCCACTTT. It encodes CASSIQGRDNSPLHF.

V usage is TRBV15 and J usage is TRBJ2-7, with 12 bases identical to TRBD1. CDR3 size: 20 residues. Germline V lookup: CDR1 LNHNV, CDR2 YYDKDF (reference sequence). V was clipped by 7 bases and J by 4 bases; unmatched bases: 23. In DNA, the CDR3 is TGTGCCACCACCACACGGGCGGGACAGGGGGCAATCAGGAGTGGGTACGAGCAGTACTTC. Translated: CATTTRAGQGAIRSGYEQYF.

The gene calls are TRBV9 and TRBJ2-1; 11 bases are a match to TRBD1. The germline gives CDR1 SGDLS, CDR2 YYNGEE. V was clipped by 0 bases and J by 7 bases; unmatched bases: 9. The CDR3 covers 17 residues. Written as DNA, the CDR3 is TGTGCCAGCAGCGTAGGAATGGCCGGGACAGGGGGTAATGAGCAGTTCTTC. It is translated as CASSVGMAGTGGNEQFF.

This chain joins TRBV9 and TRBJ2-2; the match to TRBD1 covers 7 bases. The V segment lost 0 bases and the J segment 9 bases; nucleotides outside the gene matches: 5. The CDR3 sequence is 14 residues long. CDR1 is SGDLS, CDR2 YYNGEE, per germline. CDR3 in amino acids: CASSVAGQFRELFF. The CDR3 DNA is TGTGCCAGCAGCGTAGCGGGACAGTTCCGGGAGCTGTTTTTT.

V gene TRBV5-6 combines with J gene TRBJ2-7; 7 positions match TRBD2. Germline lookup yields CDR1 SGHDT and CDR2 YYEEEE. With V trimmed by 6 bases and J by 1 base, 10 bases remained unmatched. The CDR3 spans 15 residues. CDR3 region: CASNYPGGGSYEQYF. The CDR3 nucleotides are TGTGCCAGCAACTACCCGGGAGGCGGGTCCTACGAGCAGTACTTC.

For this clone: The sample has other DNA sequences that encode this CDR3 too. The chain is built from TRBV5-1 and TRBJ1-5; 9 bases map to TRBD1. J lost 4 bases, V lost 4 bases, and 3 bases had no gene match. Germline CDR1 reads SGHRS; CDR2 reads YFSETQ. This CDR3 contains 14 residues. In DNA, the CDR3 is TGCGCCAGCAGCCCGGGACAGGGTAATCAGCCCCAGCATTTT. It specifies CASSPGQGNQPQHF.

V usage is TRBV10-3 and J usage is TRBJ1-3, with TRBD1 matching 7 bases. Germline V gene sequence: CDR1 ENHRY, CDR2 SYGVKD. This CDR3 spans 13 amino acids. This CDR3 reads CANSRGAGNTIYF. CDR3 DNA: TGTGCTAACTCCAGGGGGGCTGGAAACACCATATATTTT.

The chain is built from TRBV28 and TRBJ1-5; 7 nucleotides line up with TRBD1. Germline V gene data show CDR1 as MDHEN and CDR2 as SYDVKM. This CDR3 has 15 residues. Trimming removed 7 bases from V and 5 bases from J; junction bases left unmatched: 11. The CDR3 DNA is TGTGCCAGCACCCCCAGGGGGGTGGGGGATCAGCCCCAGCATTTT. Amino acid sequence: CASTPRGVGDQPQHF.

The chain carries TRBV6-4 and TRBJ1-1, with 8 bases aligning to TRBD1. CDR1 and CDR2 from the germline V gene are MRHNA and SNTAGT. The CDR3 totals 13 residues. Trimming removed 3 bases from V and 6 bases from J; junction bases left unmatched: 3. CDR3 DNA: TGTGCCAGCAGTGAAAGGGACAGGTCTGAAGCTTTCTTT. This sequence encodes CASSERDRSEAFF.

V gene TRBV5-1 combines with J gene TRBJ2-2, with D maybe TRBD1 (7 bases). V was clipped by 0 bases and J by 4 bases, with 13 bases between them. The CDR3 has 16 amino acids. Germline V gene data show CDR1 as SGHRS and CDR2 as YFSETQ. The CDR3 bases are TGCGCCAGCAGCTTGGTGGAGGGGGCCGGCACCGGGGAGCTGTTTTTT. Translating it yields CASSLVEGAGTGELFF. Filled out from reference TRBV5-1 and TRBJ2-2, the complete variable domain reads KAGVTQTPRYLIKTRGQQVTLSCSPISGHRSVSWYQQTPGQGLQFLFEYFSETQRNKGNFPGRFSGRQFSNSRSEMNVSTLELGDSALYLCASSLVEGAGTGELFFGEGSRLTVL.

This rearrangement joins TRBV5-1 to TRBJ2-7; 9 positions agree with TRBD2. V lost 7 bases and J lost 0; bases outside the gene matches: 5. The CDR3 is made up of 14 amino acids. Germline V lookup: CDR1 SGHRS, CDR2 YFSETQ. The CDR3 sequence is CASRLAVTSYEQYF. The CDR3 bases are TGCGCCAGCCGACTAGCGGTAACCTCCTACGAGCAGTACTTC.

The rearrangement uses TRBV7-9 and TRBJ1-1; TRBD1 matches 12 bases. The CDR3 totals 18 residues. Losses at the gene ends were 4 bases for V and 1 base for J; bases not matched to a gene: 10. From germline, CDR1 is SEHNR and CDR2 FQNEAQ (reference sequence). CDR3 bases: TGTGCCAGCAGCTCCCCCCCCGGGACAGGGGGCTCGAACACTGAAGCTTTCTTT. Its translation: CASSSPPGTGGSNTEAFF.

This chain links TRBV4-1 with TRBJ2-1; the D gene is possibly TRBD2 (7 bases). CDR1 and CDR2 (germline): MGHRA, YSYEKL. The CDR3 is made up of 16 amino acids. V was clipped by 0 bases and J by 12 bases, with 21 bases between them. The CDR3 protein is CASSQDATGGSLVQFF. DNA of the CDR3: TGCGCCAGCAGCCAAGATGCGACGGGGGGCTCCCTGGTGCAGTTCTTC.

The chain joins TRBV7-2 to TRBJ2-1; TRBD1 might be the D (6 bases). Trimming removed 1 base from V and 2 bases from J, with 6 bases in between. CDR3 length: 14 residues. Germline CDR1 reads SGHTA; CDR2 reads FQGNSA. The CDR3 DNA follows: TGTGCCAGCAGCTTAGGGACAGCCTACAATGAGCAGTTCTTC. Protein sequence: CASSLGTAYNEQFF.

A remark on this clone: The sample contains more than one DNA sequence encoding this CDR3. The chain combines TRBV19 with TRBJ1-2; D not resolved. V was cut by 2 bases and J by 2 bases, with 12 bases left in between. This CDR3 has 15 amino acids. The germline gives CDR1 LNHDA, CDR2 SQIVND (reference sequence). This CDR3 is CASSISPGGNYGYTF. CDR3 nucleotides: TGTGCCAGTAGTATAAGTCCTGGCGGAAACTATGGCTACACCTTC.

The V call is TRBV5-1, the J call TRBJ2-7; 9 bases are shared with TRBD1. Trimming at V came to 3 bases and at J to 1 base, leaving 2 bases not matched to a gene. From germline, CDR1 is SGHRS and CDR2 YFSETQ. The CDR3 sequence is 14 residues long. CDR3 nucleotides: TGCGCCAGCAGCTCCGGGACAGGGTCCTACGAGCAGTACTTC. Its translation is CASSSGTGSYEQYF.

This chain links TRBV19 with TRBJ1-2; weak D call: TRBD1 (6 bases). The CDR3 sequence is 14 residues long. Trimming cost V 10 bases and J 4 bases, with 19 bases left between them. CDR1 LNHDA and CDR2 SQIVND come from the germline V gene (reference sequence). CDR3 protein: CANNGTGPSYGYTF. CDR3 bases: TGTGCCAACAACGGCACAGGGCCCTCCTATGGCTACACCTTC. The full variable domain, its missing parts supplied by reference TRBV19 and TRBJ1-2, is DGGITQSPKYLFRKEGQNVTLSCEQNLNHDAMYWYRQDPGQGLRLIYYSQIVNDFQKGDIAEGYSVSREKKESFPLTVTSAQKNPTAFYLCANNGTGPSYGYTFGSGTRLTVV.

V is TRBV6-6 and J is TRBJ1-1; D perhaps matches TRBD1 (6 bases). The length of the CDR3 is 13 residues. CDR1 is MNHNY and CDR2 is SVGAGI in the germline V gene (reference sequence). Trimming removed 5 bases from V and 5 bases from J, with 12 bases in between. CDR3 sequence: CASSPRTETEAFF. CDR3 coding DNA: TGTGCCAGCAGTCCCCGGACAGAAACTGAAGCTTTCTTT.

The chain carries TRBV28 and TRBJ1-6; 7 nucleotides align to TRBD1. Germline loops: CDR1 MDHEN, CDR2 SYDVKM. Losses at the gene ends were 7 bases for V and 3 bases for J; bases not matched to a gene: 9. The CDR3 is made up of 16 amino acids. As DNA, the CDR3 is TGTGCCAGCACCGAGGACAGGTTGGGCTATAATTCACCCCTCCACTTT. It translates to CASTEDRLGYNSPLHF.

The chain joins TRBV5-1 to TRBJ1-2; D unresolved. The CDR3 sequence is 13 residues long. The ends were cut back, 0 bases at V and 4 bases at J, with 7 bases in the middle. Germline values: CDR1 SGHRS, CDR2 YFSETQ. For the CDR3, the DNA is TGCGCCAGCAGCTTGGCCTATTTCTATGGCTACACCTTC. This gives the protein CASSLAYFYGYTF.

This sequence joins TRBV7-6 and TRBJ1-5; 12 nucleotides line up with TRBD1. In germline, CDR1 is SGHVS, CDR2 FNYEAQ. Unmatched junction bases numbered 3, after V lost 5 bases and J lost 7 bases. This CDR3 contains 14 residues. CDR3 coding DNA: TGTGCCAGCAGCCCAGGGACAGGGGGCCAGCCCCAGCATTTT. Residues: CASSPGTGGQPQHF. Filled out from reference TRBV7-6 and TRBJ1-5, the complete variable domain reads GAGVSQSPRYKVTKRGQDVALRCDPISGHVSLYWYRQALGQGPEFLTYFNYEAQQDKSGLPNDRFSAERPEGSISTLTIQRTEQRDSAMYRCASSPGTGGQPQHFGDGTRLSIL.

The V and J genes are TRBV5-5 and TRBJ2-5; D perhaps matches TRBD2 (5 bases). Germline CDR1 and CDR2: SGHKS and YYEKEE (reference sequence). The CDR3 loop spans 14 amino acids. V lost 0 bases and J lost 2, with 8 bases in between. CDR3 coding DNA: TGTGCCAGCAGCTTGGTAGCGATTCAAGAGACCCAGTACTTC. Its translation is CASSLVAIQETQYF.

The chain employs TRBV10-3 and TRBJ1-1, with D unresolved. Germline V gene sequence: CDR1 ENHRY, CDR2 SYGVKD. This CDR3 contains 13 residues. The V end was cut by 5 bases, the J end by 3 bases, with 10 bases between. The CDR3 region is CAISRTPDTEAFF. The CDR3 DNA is TGTGCCATCAGTAGGACTCCGGACACTGAAGCTTTCTTT.

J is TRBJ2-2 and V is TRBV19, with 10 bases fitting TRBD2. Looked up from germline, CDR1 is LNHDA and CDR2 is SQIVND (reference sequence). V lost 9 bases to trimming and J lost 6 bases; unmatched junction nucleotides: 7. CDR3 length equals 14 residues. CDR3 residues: CASTGTSVSGELFF. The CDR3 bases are TGTGCCAGCACCGGGACTAGCGTGTCCGGGGAGCTGTTTTTT.

The CDR3 bases are TGTGCCAGCACCTCACTTCAGGGGGCAGAGACTGAAGCTTTCTTT. It yields the protein CASTSLQGAETEAFF. The chain carries TRBV9 and TRBJ1-1; 8 bases line up with TRBD1. The germline gives CDR1 SGDLS, CDR2 YYNGEE. The ends lost 6 bases at V and 5 bases at J; junction bases unmatched: 12. This CDR3 comprises 15 residues.

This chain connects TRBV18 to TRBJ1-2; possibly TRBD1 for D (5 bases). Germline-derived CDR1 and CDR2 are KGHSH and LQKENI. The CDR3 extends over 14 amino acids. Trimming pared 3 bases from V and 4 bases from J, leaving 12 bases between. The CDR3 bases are TGTGCCAGCTCACCGGGGCAGGTTTCCTATGGCTACACCTTC. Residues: CASSPGQVSYGYTF.

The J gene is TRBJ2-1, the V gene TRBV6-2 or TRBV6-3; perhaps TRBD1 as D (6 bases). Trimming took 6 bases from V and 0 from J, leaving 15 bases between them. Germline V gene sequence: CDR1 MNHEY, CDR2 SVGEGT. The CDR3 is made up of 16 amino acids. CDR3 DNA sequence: TGTGCCAGCAGCTCCGACAGGTCCAACTCCTACAATGAGCAGTTCTTC. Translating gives CASSSDRSNSYNEQFF.